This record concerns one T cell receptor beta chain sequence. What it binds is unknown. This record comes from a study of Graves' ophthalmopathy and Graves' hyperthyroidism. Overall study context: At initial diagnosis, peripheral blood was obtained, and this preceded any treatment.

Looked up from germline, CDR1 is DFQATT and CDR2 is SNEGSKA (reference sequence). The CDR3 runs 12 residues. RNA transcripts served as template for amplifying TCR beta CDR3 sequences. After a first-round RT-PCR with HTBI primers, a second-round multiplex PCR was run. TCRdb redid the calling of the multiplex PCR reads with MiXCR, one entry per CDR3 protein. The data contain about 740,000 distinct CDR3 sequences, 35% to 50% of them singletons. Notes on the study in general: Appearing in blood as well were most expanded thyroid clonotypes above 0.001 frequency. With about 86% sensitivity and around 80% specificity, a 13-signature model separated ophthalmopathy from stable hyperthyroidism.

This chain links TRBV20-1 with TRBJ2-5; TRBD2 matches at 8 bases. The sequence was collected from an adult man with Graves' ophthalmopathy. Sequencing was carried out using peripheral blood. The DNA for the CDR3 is TGCGCGGGGGGTGTGGGGCGGGAGACCCAGTACTTC. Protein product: CAGGVGRETQYF.